The sequence of this T cell receptor beta chain was determined in a study of blood T cell dynamics during melanoma immunotherapy. Regarding the study as a whole: Whether repertoire-driving clones were melanoma-specific could not be determined.

DNA loading was fixed at roughly 0.35 ug for all bulk PBMC samples. Sequencing was performed with immunoSEQ multiplex PCR; in TCRdb, only in-frame clones are kept and a portion is missing. The sample lists 10,000 to 13,000 clones; approximately 88% were seen once. Sample time point: week 3, after first cycle of checkpoint inhibitor. Trimming removed 6 bases at V and 4 bases at J, with 8 bases between. This CDR3 has 11 residues. Germline-derived CDR1 and CDR2 are DFQATT and SNEGSKA (reference sequence). This clone has a handful of counts. Its antigen remains unidentified. The genes are TRBV20-1 and TRBJ2-3; D remains unclear. The receptor was derived from a human donor with melanoma. The specimen was blood, collected from a patient treated with checkpoint blockade. The CDR3 nucleotides read TGCAGTGCCACCCTACCAGATACGCAGTATTTT. Translation gives CSATLPDTQYF.